This T cell receptor beta chain was sequenced in a study of T-cell reconstitution after alpha-beta-depleted transplantation in children. This sample's TCRbeta library carried unique molecular identifier barcodes. In TCRdb, the PCR reads were re-called with MiXCR into one record per CDR3 protein. The sample includes 500,000 to 600,000 distinct CDR3 sequences, about 31% of them seen just once. The germline gives CDR1 DFQATT, CDR2 SNEGSKA (reference sequence). Trimming left V 4 bases short and J 7 bases short, with 25 bases between. The CDR3 extends over 17 amino acids. The source material was PBMCs from the stem cell graft donor, sampled from the stem cell graft. The sequence came from a human donor who donated a stem cell graft to a child with aplastic anemia. The rearrangement links TRBV20-1 to TRBJ2-2; D may be TRBD1 (6 bases). The DNA for the CDR3 is TGCAGTGCTACCCAATACTCTCACGACAGGTTTGACGGGGAGCTGTTTTTT. Its protein product is CSATQYSHDRFDGELFF.